The present T cell receptor (beta chain) was sequenced within a study of blood T cell repertoires in COVID-19. The germline V gene has CDR1 LNHDA and CDR2 SQIVND (reference sequence). V lost 1 base and J lost 3; bases outside the gene matches: 10. The CDR3 length is 18 residues. Assay: immunoSEQ multiplex PCR; the TCRdb copy retains only in-frame clones and omits some. The data hold tens of thousands of clones, with about 86% observed a single time. V usage is TRBV19 and J usage is TRBJ1-1; TRBD1 matches at 11 bases. The TCR comes from a man aged 50-60 years with active COVID-19. The sequenced sample was peripheral blood. The CDR3 loop reads CASSIAIWDRGVDTEAFF. Written as DNA, the CDR3 is TGTGCCAGTAGTATAGCGATTTGGGACAGGGGGGTCGACACTGAAGCTTTCTTT. Together with reference TRBV19 and TRBJ1-1, the CDR3 gives the full variable domain: DGGITQSPKYLFRKEGQNVTLSCEQNLNHDAMYWYRQDPGQGLRLIYYSQIVNDFQKGDIAEGYSVSREKKESFPLTVTSAQKNPTAFYLCASSIAIWDRGVDTEAFFGQGTRLTVV.